The present T cell receptor (beta chain) was sequenced within a study of CD8 T cells in Susac syndrome. V lost 7 bases to trimming and J lost 8 bases; unmatched junction nucleotides: 16. The germline V gene has CDR1 SGHAT and CDR2 FQNNGV. This CDR3 region has 16 residues. The T cells that were sequenced for TCR beta were CD8+ and CD4+ cells from blood. Treatment-naive patients with stable or active relapsing-remitting disease served as multiple sclerosis controls. cDNA came from roughly 0.5 to 1 ug RNA primed by random hexamers. Amplification of TCR beta CDR3 by immunoSEQ multiplex PCR spanned 54 Vbeta and 13 Jbeta. MiXCR was run by TCRdb on the immunoSEQ multiplex PCR reads, yielding one entry per CDR3 protein. Counted here are about 150,000 distinct CDR3 sequences, nearly 97% occurring once; the ten biggest clones make up 0.15%.

Sequencing input: CD8+ T cells from PBMCs. The source of this sequence is a human donor with multiple sclerosis. The chain recombines TRBV11-2 with TRBJ2-1, with 8 bases matching TRBD2. The DNA for the CDR3 is TGTGCCAGCACCCCTCGCGCGGGGGGCAATTCGGATGAGCAGTTCTTC. Protein: CASTPRAGGNSDEQFF.